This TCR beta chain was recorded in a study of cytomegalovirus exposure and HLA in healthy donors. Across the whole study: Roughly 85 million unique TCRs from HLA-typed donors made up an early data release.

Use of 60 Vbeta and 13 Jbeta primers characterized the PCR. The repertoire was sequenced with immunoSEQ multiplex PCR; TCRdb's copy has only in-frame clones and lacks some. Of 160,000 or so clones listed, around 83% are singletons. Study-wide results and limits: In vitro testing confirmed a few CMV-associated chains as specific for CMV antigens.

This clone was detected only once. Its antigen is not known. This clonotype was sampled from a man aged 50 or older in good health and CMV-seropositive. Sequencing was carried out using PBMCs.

The CDR3 nucleotides read TGTGCCAGCAGTATGACACCGAATAATTCACCCCTCCACTTT. This encodes CASSMTPNNSPLHF. The chain couples TRBV6-5 to TRBJ1-6, with unresolved D. The CDR3 extends over 14 amino acids. V was clipped by 5 bases and J by 5 bases, with 10 bases between them. Per the germline V gene, CDR1 is MNHEY and CDR2 is SVGAGI.